The 18 T cell receptor beta chains reported below all come from one sample, sequenced in a study of cytomegalovirus exposure and HLA in healthy donors. Vbeta (60) and Jbeta (13) primers were used in the PCR. Profiled with immunoSEQ multiplex PCR; TCRdb holds only in-frame clones, not every one. The table includes over 150,000 clones, roughly 79% detected once. The source material was PBMCs. These receptors all come from a woman aged 50 to 65 in good health and CMV-seronegative.

The chain couples TRBV30 to TRBJ2-3; 9 bases fit TRBD1. The ends lost 6 bases at V and 12 bases at J; junction bases unmatched: 7. Germline assignment: CDR1 GTSNPN and CDR2 SVGIG (reference sequence). The CDR3 covers 11 residues. Here the CDR3 reads CACAQGARQYF. Here the CDR3 DNA reads TGTGCCTGTGCACAGGGGGCGAGACAGTATTTT.

This clone was seen only once. The chain couples TRBV19 to TRBJ1-1; 10 bases align to TRBD1. Germline loops: CDR1 LNHDA, CDR2 SQIVND (reference sequence). The CDR3 runs to 13 residues. The V and J ends lost 8 bases and 9 bases, in that order; junction bases with no gene match: 9. Written as DNA, the CDR3 is TGTGCCAGTGCACACGGGGACAGGGGACAAGCTTTCTTT. Protein sequence: CASAHGDRGQAFF. Together with reference TRBV19 and TRBJ1-1, the CDR3 gives the full variable domain: DGGITQSPKYLFRKEGQNVTLSCEQNLNHDAMYWYRQDPGQGLRLIYYSQIVNDFQKGDIAEGYSVSREKKESFPLTVTSAQKNPTAFYLCASAHGDRGQAFFGQGTRLTVV.

The chain has TRBV9 and TRBJ2-1; 11 bases agree with TRBD2. This CDR3 comprises 15 residues. J gave up 8 bases and V 4 bases, and 8 bases lay outside the gene matches. Germline V CDR1 and CDR2: SGDLS, YYNGEE. The DNA of the CDR3 is TGTGCCAGCAGCACAACTAGCGGGAGTTTCTATGAGCAGTTCTTC. This sequence encodes CASSTTSGSFYEQFF. The full variable domain, its missing parts supplied by reference TRBV9 and TRBJ2-1, is DSGVTQTPKHLITATGQRVTLRCSPRSGDLSVYWYQQSLDQGLQFLIQYYNGEERAKGNILERFSAQQFPDLHSELNLSSLELGDSALYFCASSTTSGSFYEQFFGPGTRLTVL.

The CDR3 spells CASSGGTGGATNEKLFF. CDR3 coding DNA: TGTGCCAGCAGTGGTGGGACAGGGGGCGCGACTAATGAAAAACTGTTTTTT. This chain links TRBV2 with TRBJ1-4; 12 bases align to TRBD1. Unmatched junction bases numbered 5, after V lost 4 bases and J lost 2 bases. The CDR3 has 17 residues. The V gene's germline CDR1 is SNHLY and CDR2 FYNNEI.

The V and J genes are TRBV7-6 and TRBJ1-1; D call uncertain. This CDR3 spans 13 amino acids. Germline V gene sequence: CDR1 SGHVS, CDR2 FNYEAQ. Deletions cut 5 bases from V and 1 base from J, with 8 bases between. CDR3 in DNA: TGTGCCAGCAGCCCCAACACGAACACTGAAGCTTTCTTT. The encoded protein is CASSPNTNTEAFF.

The chain joins TRBV4-1 to TRBJ2-1; D possibly corresponds to TRBD2 (5 bases). Germline CDR1 and CDR2: MGHRA and YSYEKL. The CDR3 totals 13 residues. Deletions cut 0 bases from V and 9 bases from J, with 9 bases between. CDR3 sequence: CASSQDEGGEQFF. DNA of the CDR3: TGCGCCAGCAGCCAAGATGAGGGTGGTGAGCAGTTCTTC.

The chain has TRBV15 and TRBJ1-1, with D perhaps TRBD1 (6 bases). In germline, CDR1 is LNHNV, CDR2 YYDKDF (reference sequence). V lost 3 bases and J lost 6, with 17 bases in between. The CDR3 contains 15 residues. The CDR3 loop is CATSREDSGFAEAFF. The DNA of the CDR3 is TGTGCCACCAGCAGGGAGGACAGTGGGTTCGCTGAAGCTTTCTTT.

V is TRBV5-4 and J is TRBJ2-1; 11 bases agree with TRBD2. The V segment lost 4 bases and the J segment 4 bases; nucleotides outside the gene matches: 4. Germline V CDR1 and CDR2: SGHNT, YYREEE (reference sequence). The CDR3 is 15 amino acids. The CDR3 reads CASSQTSGTYNEQFF. In nucleotides, the CDR3 is TGTGCCAGCAGCCAGACTAGCGGGACATACAATGAGCAGTTCTTC.

The V and J genes are TRBV27 and TRBJ2-1; D might be TRBD1 (5 bases). This CDR3 has 14 residues. The ends were cut back, 3 bases at V and 3 bases at J, with 9 bases in the middle. CDR1 and CDR2 (germline): MNHEY, SMNVEV (reference sequence). This chain's CDR3 is CASSFQGFYNEQFF. CDR3 coding DNA: TGTGCCAGCAGTTTTCAGGGCTTCTACAATGAGCAGTTCTTC.

The chain carries TRBV7-2 and TRBJ1-2, with 7 nucleotides matching TRBD1. The CDR3 consists of 15 residues. CDR1 SGHTA and CDR2 FQGNSA come from the germline V gene. V trimming: 6 bases; J trimming: 2 bases; junction bases outside the gene matches: 9. The chain's CDR3 is CASRSRDSLNYGYTF. In nucleotides, the CDR3 is TGTGCCAGCAGGAGCCGGGACAGCCTGAACTATGGCTACACCTTC. The full variable domain, its missing parts supplied by reference TRBV7-2 and TRBJ1-2, is GAGVSQSPSNKVTEKGKDVELRCDPISGHTALYWYRQSLGQGLEFLIYFQGNSAPDKSGLPSDRFSAERTGGSVSTLTIQRTQQEDSAVYLCASRSRDSLNYGYTFGSGTRLTVV.

This clone was recorded once. This chain uses TRBV2 with TRBJ1-2; TRBD1 matches 11 bases. V shed 5 bases and J 4 bases; nucleotides not matched to a gene: 6. The CDR3 has 15 residues. CDR1 and CDR2 from the germline V gene are SNHLY and FYNNEI. Here the CDR3 reads CASSWTGTGGYGYTF. CDR3 sequence (DNA): TGTGCCAGCAGTTGGACCGGGACAGGGGGCTATGGCTACACCTTC.

The chain's CDR3 is CASSIIPGSYGYTF. As DNA, the CDR3 is TGTGCCAGTAGTATTATTCCGGGGAGCTATGGCTACACCTTC. The chain uses TRBV19 and TRBJ1-2, with D unclear. Per the germline V gene, CDR1 is LNHDA and CDR2 is SQIVND (reference sequence). The CDR3 covers 14 residues. Trimming removed 3 bases at V and 4 bases at J, with 12 bases between.

The genes are TRBV7-9 and TRBJ2-1; 10 nucleotides align to TRBD1. In germline, CDR1 is SEHNR, CDR2 FQNEAQ (reference sequence). The CDR3 consists of 15 residues. V gave up 5 bases and J gave up 9 bases; unmatched junction bases: 10. DNA for the CDR3: TGTGCCAGCAGCCATGACCCGGGACAGGGGCTTGAGCAGTTCTTC. It yields the protein CASSHDPGQGLEQFF.

This clone appeared a few times. The chain joins TRBV19 to TRBJ2-7; tentative D call: TRBD1 (5 bases). The V gene lost 4 bases and the J gene lost 4 bases, with 17 bases spanning the gap. Per the germline V gene, CDR1 is LNHDA and CDR2 is SQIVND (reference sequence). This CDR3 spans 15 amino acids. The DNA for the CDR3 is TGTGCCAGTAGTAAGGGGCCAGGTCCTTTTTACGAGCAGTACTTC. Protein product: CASSKGPGPFYEQYF. The full variable domain, completed using reference TRBV19 and TRBJ2-7, is DGGITQSPKYLFRKEGQNVTLSCEQNLNHDAMYWYRQDPGQGLRLIYYSQIVNDFQKGDIAEGYSVSREKKESFPLTVTSAQKNPTAFYLCASSKGPGPFYEQYFGPGTRLTVT.

This clone was observed a handful of times. The chain couples TRBV6-5 to TRBJ2-2; weak D call: TRBD1 (6 bases). Trimming pared 6 bases from V and 5 bases from J, leaving 16 bases between. Germline lookup yields CDR1 MNHEY and CDR2 SVGAGI. This CDR3 is built from 15 residues. The CDR3 nucleotides are TGTGCCAGCAGGCGTCCGGGACAACAGACCGGGGAGCTGTTTTTT. Amino acid sequence: CASRRPGQQTGELFF.

This clone was counted a single time. V gene TRBV19 combines with J gene TRBJ2-1; D may be TRBD1 (6 bases). CDR1 LNHDA and CDR2 SQIVND come from the germline V gene (reference sequence). V was pared by 1 base and J by 5 bases, with 6 bases between. This CDR3 is built from 13 residues. CDR3 loop: CASSIGTDNEQFF. CDR3 bases: TGTGCCAGTAGTATAGGGACAGACAATGAGCAGTTCTTC.

The chain has TRBV30 and TRBJ2-1; possible D gene TRBD2, 5 bases. CDR1 is GTSNPN and CDR2 is SVGIG in the germline V gene (reference sequence). Trimming took 5 bases from V and 0 from J, leaving 8 bases between them. CDR3 length equals 13 residues. As DNA, the CDR3 is TGTGCCTGGGGACGGGGCTCCTACAATGAGCAGTTCTTC. This encodes CAWGRGSYNEQFF.

V usage is TRBV19 and J usage is TRBJ1-1; D perhaps matches TRBD1 (6 bases). The germline V gene has CDR1 LNHDA and CDR2 SQIVND (reference sequence). Trimming pared 5 bases from V and 1 base from J, leaving 14 bases between. The CDR3 is 15 residues long. The CDR3 protein is CASSGTGQPNTEAFF. The CDR3, as DNA: TGTGCCAGTAGTGGGACGGGACAACCGAACACTGAAGCTTTCTTT.